These T cell receptor beta chains were read from a single sample in a study of CD8 T cells in ankylosing spondylitis. In TCRdb, the 5' RACE reads were re-called with MiXCR into one record per CDR3 protein. This table has about 240,000 distinct CDR3 sequences, 8.6% appearing once. Specimen: blood, either unsorted or a sorted T cell fraction (not recorded which). These receptors were obtained from a male donor with ankylosing spondylitis or in good health (not recorded which). The conserved cysteine and the conserved F or W are not part of the CDR3 here. Fields, in order: V gene, J gene, CDR3 protein.

>TRBV3-1|TRBJ2-7
ASSLGRYEQY
>TRBV20-1|TRBJ1-2
SARVGGANYGYT
>TRBV7-9|TRBJ1-4
ASSPEGRDEKLF
>TRBV12-3/TRBV12-4|TRBJ2-7
ASRLIGTSAYEQY
>TRBV23-1|TRBJ2-7
ATPRRTGQTGQY
>TRBV12-3/TRBV12-4|TRBJ1-1
ASTWEFMNTEAF
>TRBV20-1|TRBJ1-4
SATYREEKLF
>TRBV11-1|TRBJ2-6
ASSLGTSGSPGANVLT
>TRBV5-6|TRBJ2-3
ASSLGTALRTDTQY
>TRBV4-2|TRBJ2-5
ASSQEGGFQETQY
>TRBV5-1|TRBJ1-6
ASSLEVGQGQPLH
>TRBV4-3|TRBJ1-2
ASSQVRGTGLYGYT
>TRBV7-8|TRBJ1-2
ASSLRDGHYGYT
>TRBV6-1|TRBJ2-4
ATADSLRAKNIQY
>TRBV10-3|TRBJ2-7
AISDRGDEQY
>TRBV11-2|TRBJ2-7
ASSLLMDRLYEQY
>TRBV24-1|TRBJ2-7
ATSCDRTSYEQY
>TRBV29-1|TRBJ2-3
SVESSQWDTQY
>TRBV30|TRBJ1-3
AWSRSTDRAGNTIY
>TRBV30|TRBJ2-6
AGRVKAGANVLT
>TRBV19|TRBJ2-1
ASSIVPGNYNEQF
>TRBV7-2|TRBJ2-2
ASTALGTGELF
>TRBV7-6|TRBJ2-7
ASSAPGPGILYEQY
>TRBV12-3/TRBV12-4|TRBJ1-1
ASSLEGPKRGAF